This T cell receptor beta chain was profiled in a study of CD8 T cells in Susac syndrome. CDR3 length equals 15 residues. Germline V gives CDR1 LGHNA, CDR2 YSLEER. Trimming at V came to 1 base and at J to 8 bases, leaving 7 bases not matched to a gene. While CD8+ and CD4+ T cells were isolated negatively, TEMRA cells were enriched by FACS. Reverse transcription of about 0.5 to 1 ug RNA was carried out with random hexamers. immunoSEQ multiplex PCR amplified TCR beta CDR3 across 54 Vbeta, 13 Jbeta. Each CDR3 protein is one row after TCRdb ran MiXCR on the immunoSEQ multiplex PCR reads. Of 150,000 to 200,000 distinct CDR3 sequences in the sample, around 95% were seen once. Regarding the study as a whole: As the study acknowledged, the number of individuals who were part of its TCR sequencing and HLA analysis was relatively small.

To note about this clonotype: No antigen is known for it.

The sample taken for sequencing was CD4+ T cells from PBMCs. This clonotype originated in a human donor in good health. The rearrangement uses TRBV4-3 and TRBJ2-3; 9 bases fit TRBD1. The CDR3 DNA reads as TGCGCCAGCAGCCAAGTCTACAGGGGGCGCGGTACGCAGTATTTT. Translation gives CASSQVYRGRGTQYF.